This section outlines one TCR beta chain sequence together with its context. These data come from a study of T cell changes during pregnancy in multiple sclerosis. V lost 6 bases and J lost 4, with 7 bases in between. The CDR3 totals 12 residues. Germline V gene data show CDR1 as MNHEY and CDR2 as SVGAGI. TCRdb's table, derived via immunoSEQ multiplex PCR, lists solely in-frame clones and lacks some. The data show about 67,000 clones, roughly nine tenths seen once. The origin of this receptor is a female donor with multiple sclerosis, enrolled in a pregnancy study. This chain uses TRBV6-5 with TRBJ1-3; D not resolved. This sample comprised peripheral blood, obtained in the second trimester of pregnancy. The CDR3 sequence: CASRSFGNTIYF. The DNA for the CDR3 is TGTGCCAGCAGATCCTTCGGAAACACCATATATTTT.